This TCR beta chain is drawn from a study of blood T cell repertoires in COVID-19. Study-wide context: Samples taken during acute and convalescent COVID-19 were collected in the United States, Italy and Spain. Sources were T cells, B-cell-depleted T cells, or PBMCs; the material itself was cDNA or gDNA.

Authors' analysis steps: How many nucleated cells were present was estimated from reference gene primer amplification. Clones were read by immunoSEQ multiplex PCR, and TCRdb kept only the in-frame ones, dropping some. V and J calls and clone size follow that table, whereas D and trimming were derived from the DNA. The sample consists of approximately 98,000 clones, about 80% of them appearing once. The CDR3 consists of 14 residues. Trimming left V 2 bases short and J 8 bases short, with 13 bases between. Germline values: CDR1 MNHEY, CDR2 SVGEGT. This clone was picked up one time. The sequenced material came from peripheral blood. This clonotype was sampled from a man aged 55 to 69 with acute or convalescent COVID-19. The chain carries TRBV6-2 or TRBV6-3 and TRBJ2-1; D not certain. The DNA of the CDR3 is TGTGCCAGCAGTTACGGCGGCAGCTTCTATGAGCAGTTCTTC. Translating gives CASSYGGSFYEQFF.